The 29 T cell receptor beta chains in this list originate from one sample, sequenced in a study of blood T cell repertoires in COVID-19. Assay: immunoSEQ multiplex PCR; the TCRdb copy retains only in-frame clones and omits some. The sample lists a few hundred thousand clones, about 90% occurring once. Sequencing input: PBMCs or T cells enriched from blood (not recorded which). These TCRs come from a young man who had been exposed to COVID-19.

This sequence joins TRBV7-9 and TRBJ1-1; 10 nucleotides match TRBD1. The ends lost 5 bases at V and 4 bases at J; junction bases unmatched: 10. Germline CDR1 and CDR2: SEHNR and FQNEAQ (reference sequence). The CDR3 is made up of 16 amino acids. The CDR3 protein is CASSTRDRGRLTEAFF. The CDR3 DNA reads TGTGCCAGCAGCACGAGAGACAGGGGGCGACTCACTGAAGCTTTCTTT.

This chain uses TRBV12-5 with TRBJ2-7; 10 positions match TRBD2. Germline V gene sequence: CDR1 LGHNT, CDR2 FRNRAP. This CDR3 spans 14 amino acids. The ends lost 2 bases at V and 3 bases at J; junction bases unmatched: 1. This CDR3 reads CASGLSGGDYEQYF. The CDR3 coding sequence is TGTGCTAGTGGTTTGAGCGGGGGGGACTACGAGCAGTACTTC.

This chain joins TRBV2 and TRBJ1-5; D is ambiguous. The CDR3 totals 15 residues. Trimming pared 7 bases from V and 1 base from J, leaving 14 bases between. From germline, CDR1 is SNHLY and CDR2 FYNNEI. CDR3 sequence (DNA): TGTGCCAGCAAGGGCCGAGGGCGGAGCAATCAGCCCCAGCATTTT. Encoded protein: CASKGRGRSNQPQHF.

The rearrangement links TRBV12-2 to TRBJ2-2; the table gives TRBD1 as D, unverified against the DNA. TRBV12-2 is labeled a pseudogene. The CDR3 runs 19 residues. CDR3: CASRLAQTRDRVRTGELFF. DNA for the CDR3: TGTGCAAGTCGCTTAGCTCAAACCCGGGACAGGGTACGCACCGGGGAGCTGTTTTTT.

This clone has just one count. The chain combines TRBV11-2 with TRBJ2-1; D remains unclear. This CDR3 comprises 19 residues. Trimming shortened V by 0 bases and J by 0 bases, and 18 bases separated the two germline ends. Germline lookup yields CDR1 SGHAT and CDR2 FQNNGV. The DNA of the CDR3 is TGTGCCAGCAGCTTAGATCGCATGGGCAGCACCCGCTCCTACAATGAGCAGTTCTTC. Protein sequence: CASSLDRMGSTRSYNEQFF. Using reference TRBV11-2 and TRBJ2-1 for the parts outside the CDR3, the full variable domain is EAGVAQSPRYKIIEKRQSVAFWCNPISGHATLYWYQQILGQGPKLLIQFQNNGVVDDSQLPKDRFSAERLKGVDSTLKIQPAKLEDSAVYLCASSLDRMGSTRSYNEQFFGPGTRLTVL.

This chain connects TRBV24-1 to TRBJ1-5; no firm D call. The CDR3 runs to 15 residues. With 2 bases removed from V and 7 bases from J, the gap between germline ends came to 14 bases. Germline V CDR1 and CDR2: KGHDR, SFDVKD. The CDR3 loop reads CATSDWSVRRQPQHF. The CDR3 DNA follows: TGTGCCACCAGTGATTGGTCAGTTCGAAGACAGCCCCAGCATTTT.

The V and J genes are TRBV9 and TRBJ1-1; no clear D. CDR3 length: 15 residues. Germline loops: CDR1 SGDLS, CDR2 YYNGEE. Trimming pared 0 bases from V and 3 bases from J, leaving 12 bases between. The CDR3 loop is CASSVGGGVDTEAFF. The CDR3, as DNA: TGTGCCAGCAGCGTAGGAGGCGGGGTGGACACTGAAGCTTTCTTT.

The rearrangement joins TRBV5-4 to TRBJ1-4; D not resolved. This CDR3 has 14 amino acids. CDR1 SGHNT and CDR2 YYREEE come from the germline V gene (reference sequence). The ends were cut back, 0 bases at V and 0 bases at J, with 3 bases in the middle. The CDR3 bases are TGTGCCAGCAGCTTGGATACAACTAATGAAAAACTGTTTTTT. Its protein product is CASSLDTTNEKLFF.

The rearrangement uses TRBV5-6 and TRBJ1-1; the match to TRBD1 covers 7 bases. The CDR3 spans 13 residues. Germline CDR1 and CDR2: SGHDT and YYEEEE. The V and J ends lost 2 bases and 8 bases, in that order; junction bases with no gene match: 6. The CDR3 reads CASSFFSDREAFF. CDR3 nucleotide sequence: TGTGCCAGCAGCTTTTTTTCGGACAGGGAAGCTTTCTTT. The entire variable domain, with the rest obtained from reference TRBV5-6 and TRBJ1-1, is as follows: DAGVTQSPTHLIKTRGQQVTLRCSPKSGHDTVSWYQQALGQGPQFIFQYYEEEERQRGNFPDRFSGHQFPNYSSELNVNALLLGDSALYLCASSFFSDREAFFGQGTRLTVV.

The chain employs TRBV25-1 and TRBJ1-5, with D tentatively TRBD1 (6 bases). V lost 5 bases and J lost 11, with 10 bases in between. This CDR3 contains 11 residues. Germline V gives CDR1 MGHDK, CDR2 SYGVNS. Here the CDR3 DNA reads TGTGCCAGCAGTAGGGGGGGGACCCAGCATTTT. Protein product: CASSRGGTQHF.

This clone was observed a handful of times. The chain links TRBV7-9 to TRBJ2-7; TRBD2 aligns across 7 bases. Germline CDR1 reads SEHNR; CDR2 reads FQNEAQ (reference sequence). V lost 4 bases to trimming and J lost 2 bases; unmatched junction nucleotides: 8. This CDR3 is 15 amino acids long. The CDR3 region is CASSSKAGPTYEQYF. The CDR3 region has the DNA TGTGCCAGCAGCTCAAAAGCGGGGCCAACCTACGAGCAGTACTTC. Supplemented by reference TRBV7-9 and TRBJ2-7, the full variable domain reads DTGVSQNPRHKITKRGQNVTFRCDPISEHNRLYWYRQTLGQGPEFLTYFQNEAQLEKSRLLSDRFSAERPKGSFSTLEIQRTEQGDSAMYLCASSSKAGPTYEQYFGPGTRLTVT.

V and J are TRBV11-2 and TRBJ2-7; 9 bases agree with TRBD2. The J segment lost 5 bases and the V segment lost 4 bases, leaving 9 bases of the junction unmatched. Germline-derived CDR1 and CDR2 are SGHAT and FQNNGV. The CDR3 is made up of 15 amino acids. CDR3 DNA: TGTGCCAGCAGCTCAATAGCGGGGGTAGGGAACGAGCAGTACTTC. This sequence encodes CASSSIAGVGNEQYF.

The chain couples TRBV18 to TRBJ2-7, with D possibly matching TRBD1 (6 bases). The germline V gene encodes CDR1 KGHSH and CDR2 LQKENI. Trimming removed 0 bases from V and 2 bases from J, with 17 bases in between. The CDR3 is 17 amino acids. This CDR3 is CASSPPLDSREPYEQYF. The DNA for the CDR3 is TGTGCCAGCTCACCACCCCTGGACAGTCGGGAACCCTACGAGCAGTACTTC.

V usage is TRBV11-2 and J usage is TRBJ1-5; possibly TRBD1 for D (6 bases). Trimming removed 3 bases at V and 2 bases at J, with 11 bases between. The germline V gene encodes CDR1 SGHAT and CDR2 FQNNGV. CDR3 length: 15 residues. The CDR3 bases are TGTGCCAGCAGCTTGAATTCAGGGGGCAATCAGCCCCAGCATTTT. This translates into CASSLNSGGNQPQHF.

The genes are TRBV6-1 and TRBJ2-2, with 8 bases aligning to TRBD1. J gave up 6 bases and V 4 bases, and 13 bases lay outside the gene matches. The CDR3 contains 17 residues. CDR1 and CDR2 from the germline V gene are MNHNS and SASEGT. CDR3 DNA sequence: TGTGCCAGCAGTGCCTTAACTAGGGACAGGTTTTCCGGGGAGCTGTTTTTT. It codes for CASSALTRDRFSGELFF.

V and J are TRBV2 and TRBJ2-7, with 7 bases that match TRBD1. CDR1 SNHLY and CDR2 FYNNEI come from the germline V gene. This CDR3 is 14 amino acids long. The V segment lost 3 bases and the J segment 2 bases; nucleotides outside the gene matches: 4. The CDR3 sequence is CASSDRGITYEQYF. The CDR3 DNA follows: TGTGCCAGCAGTGACAGGGGGATTACCTACGAGCAGTACTTC.

J is TRBJ2-1 and V is TRBV18; the D gene is possibly TRBD2 (6 bases). Germline V gives CDR1 KGHSH, CDR2 LQKENI. The CDR3 runs 12 residues. Trimming took 6 bases from V and 6 from J, leaving 9 bases between them. The CDR3 protein is CASSSEGNEQFF. The CDR3 DNA reads TGTGCCAGCTCCTCGGAGGGCAATGAGCAGTTCTTC.

This rearrangement joins TRBV2 to TRBJ2-2; 10 nucleotides match TRBD1. CDR3 length: 15 residues. The V gene's germline CDR1 is SNHLY and CDR2 FYNNEI. With V trimmed by 6 bases and J by 1 base, 2 bases remained unmatched. CDR3 nucleotides: TGTGCCAGCAGGACAGGGGGCAGGAACACCGGGGAGCTGTTTTTT. It translates to CASRTGGRNTGELFF.

A remark on this clone: At one boundary the junction diverges from the germline segment, which might be a read error. This chain joins TRBV4-3 and TRBJ1-1; unclear D gene. Germline V gene data show CDR1 as LGHNA and CDR2 as YSLEER. CDR3 length equals 16 residues. The chain's CDR3 is CASSQDGGGRERIRDF. Here the CDR3 DNA reads TGCGCCAGCAGCCAAGACGGCGGAGGGAGGGAAAGGATAAGGGACTTT.

The chain links TRBV3-1 (or the pseudogene TRBV3-2) to TRBJ2-7; 11 bases fit TRBD2. Unmatched junction bases numbered 1, after V lost 4 bases and J lost 2 bases. CDR3 length equals 14 residues. Germline lookup yields CDR1 LGHDT and CDR2 YNNKEL (reference sequence). The CDR3: CASSPSGGPYEQYF. CDR3 in DNA: TGTGCCAGCAGCCCTAGCGGGGGGCCCTACGAGCAGTACTTC.

This chain uses TRBV28 with TRBJ1-1, with D maybe TRBD1 (5 bases). The V end was cut by 3 bases, the J end by 5 bases, with 16 bases between. The length of the CDR3 is 15 residues. Germline CDR1 and CDR2: MDHEN and SYDVKM. CDR3 DNA: TGTGCCAGCAGTTTGCAGTGGGGCGGGATGACTGAAGCTTTCTTT. This gives the protein CASSLQWGGMTEAFF.

This sequence joins TRBV15 and TRBJ1-2; 9 nucleotides agree with TRBD1. The V segment lost 4 bases and the J segment 6 bases; nucleotides outside the gene matches: 3. The CDR3 loop spans 13 amino acids. Germline lookup yields CDR1 LNHNV and CDR2 YYDKDF (reference sequence). The CDR3 region has the DNA TGTGCCACCAGCACCCGGACAGGGGATGGCTACACCTTC. Translating gives CATSTRTGDGYTF.

The CDR3 DNA follows: TGTGCCAGCAGTGGGGCAGGGAAGGAGACCCAGTACTTC. It is translated as CASSGAGKETQYF. The gene calls are TRBV2 and TRBJ2-5; a weak D match, TRBD1 (5 bases). With 4 bases removed from V and 5 bases from J, the gap between germline ends came to 11 bases. Germline V lookup: CDR1 SNHLY, CDR2 FYNNEI. The CDR3 is made up of 13 amino acids.

The chain links TRBV2 to TRBJ1-6; D gene unclear. V lost 6 bases to trimming and J lost 6 bases, with 24 bases between them. The CDR3 is 18 residues long. CDR1 and CDR2 from the germline V gene are SNHLY and FYNNEI. The CDR3 nucleotides read TGTGCCAGCAGCGCACGTTCCTACGGACCCGAGGGTAATTCACCCCTCCACTTT. This gives the protein CASSARSYGPEGNSPLHF.

This clone was counted a single time. The CDR3 region has the DNA TGCAGTGCTAGTATAAGGGGCCAAAGAATAGATACGCAGTATTTT. This encodes CSASIRGQRIDTQYF. This rearrangement joins TRBV20-1 to TRBJ2-3, with TRBD1 as a possible D gene (5 bases). Germline CDR1 and CDR2: DFQATT and SNEGSKA (reference sequence). V lost 3 bases, J lost 5 bases, and 18 bases lay in between. The CDR3 is made up of 15 amino acids.

V gene TRBV29-1 combines with J gene TRBJ2-1, with D maybe TRBD2 (5 bases). The CDR3 is 12 residues long. Trimming stripped 4 bases from V and 4 bases from J, with 8 bases between. Germline lookup yields CDR1 SQVTM and CDR2 ANQGSEA. The CDR3 region has the DNA TGCAGCGTTGGGGTAGCGTACAATGAGCAGTTCTTC. Translation: CSVGVAYNEQFF.

V is TRBV3-1 (or the pseudogene TRBV3-2) and J is TRBJ2-3; D is possibly TRBD1 (5 bases). This CDR3 spans 14 amino acids. V lost 2 bases and J 8 bases, leaving 14 bases between the germline ends. In germline, CDR1 is LGHDT, CDR2 YNNKEL (reference sequence). The CDR3 region has the DNA TGTGCCAGCAGCCAAATCTCTAGGGGTAGTACGCAGTATTTT. Amino acids: CASSQISRGSTQYF.

This clone was recorded once. V and J are TRBV7-9 and TRBJ1-1; unclear D gene. Trimming took 2 bases from V and 4 from J, leaving 11 bases between them. The CDR3 loop spans 14 amino acids. Germline CDR1 is SEHNR and CDR2 is FQNEAQ (reference sequence). Written as DNA, the CDR3 is TGTGCCAGCAGCTTACAAGGTCGGAGCACTGAAGCTTTCTTT. Its translation: CASSLQGRSTEAFF. Supplemented by reference TRBV7-9 and TRBJ1-1, the full variable domain reads DTGVSQNPRHKITKRGQNVTFRCDPISEHNRLYWYRQTLGQGPEFLTYFQNEAQLEKSRLLSDRFSAERPKGSFSTLEIQRTEQGDSAMYLCASSLQGRSTEAFFGQGTRLTVV.

V is TRBV4-1 and J is TRBJ2-7; unclear D gene. Trimming shortened V by 4 bases and J by 4 bases, and 11 bases separated the two germline ends. Germline V gene data show CDR1 as MGHRA and CDR2 as YSYEKL. The CDR3 contains 13 residues. CDR3 in DNA: TGCGCCAGCAGCCTGCAGGTACTGTACGAGCAGTACTTC. Residues: CASSLQVLYEQYF.